This note documents a single TCR beta chain sequence. What it recognizes is unknown. This sample was taken from a study of beta chain features in type 1 diabetes. Study-wide results and limits: Researchers report that Type 1 diabetes patients had moderately but significantly shorter TCRB CDR3s across all four CD4+ subsets.

Every bit of the isolated RNA underwent reverse transcription, so sequencing read expressed TCRB transcripts. Using immunoSEQ multiplex PCR, the repertoire was profiled, and TCRdb retains in-frame clones only, with some absent. The sample includes roughly 280,000 clones, approximately 25% of them seen just once. Germline CDR1 is MNHEY and CDR2 is SVGAGI. Trimming pared 2 bases from V and 1 base from J, leaving 7 bases between. The CDR3 sequence is 14 residues long. The chain uses TRBV6-5 and TRBJ2-3; D is undetermined. The sample was naive CD4+ T cells from blood. The TCR was taken from a young woman with type 1 diabetes. The CDR3 sequence: CASSYLDRTDTQYF. The CDR3 DNA reads as TGTGCCAGCAGTTACCTAGACCGCACAGATACGCAGTATTTT.